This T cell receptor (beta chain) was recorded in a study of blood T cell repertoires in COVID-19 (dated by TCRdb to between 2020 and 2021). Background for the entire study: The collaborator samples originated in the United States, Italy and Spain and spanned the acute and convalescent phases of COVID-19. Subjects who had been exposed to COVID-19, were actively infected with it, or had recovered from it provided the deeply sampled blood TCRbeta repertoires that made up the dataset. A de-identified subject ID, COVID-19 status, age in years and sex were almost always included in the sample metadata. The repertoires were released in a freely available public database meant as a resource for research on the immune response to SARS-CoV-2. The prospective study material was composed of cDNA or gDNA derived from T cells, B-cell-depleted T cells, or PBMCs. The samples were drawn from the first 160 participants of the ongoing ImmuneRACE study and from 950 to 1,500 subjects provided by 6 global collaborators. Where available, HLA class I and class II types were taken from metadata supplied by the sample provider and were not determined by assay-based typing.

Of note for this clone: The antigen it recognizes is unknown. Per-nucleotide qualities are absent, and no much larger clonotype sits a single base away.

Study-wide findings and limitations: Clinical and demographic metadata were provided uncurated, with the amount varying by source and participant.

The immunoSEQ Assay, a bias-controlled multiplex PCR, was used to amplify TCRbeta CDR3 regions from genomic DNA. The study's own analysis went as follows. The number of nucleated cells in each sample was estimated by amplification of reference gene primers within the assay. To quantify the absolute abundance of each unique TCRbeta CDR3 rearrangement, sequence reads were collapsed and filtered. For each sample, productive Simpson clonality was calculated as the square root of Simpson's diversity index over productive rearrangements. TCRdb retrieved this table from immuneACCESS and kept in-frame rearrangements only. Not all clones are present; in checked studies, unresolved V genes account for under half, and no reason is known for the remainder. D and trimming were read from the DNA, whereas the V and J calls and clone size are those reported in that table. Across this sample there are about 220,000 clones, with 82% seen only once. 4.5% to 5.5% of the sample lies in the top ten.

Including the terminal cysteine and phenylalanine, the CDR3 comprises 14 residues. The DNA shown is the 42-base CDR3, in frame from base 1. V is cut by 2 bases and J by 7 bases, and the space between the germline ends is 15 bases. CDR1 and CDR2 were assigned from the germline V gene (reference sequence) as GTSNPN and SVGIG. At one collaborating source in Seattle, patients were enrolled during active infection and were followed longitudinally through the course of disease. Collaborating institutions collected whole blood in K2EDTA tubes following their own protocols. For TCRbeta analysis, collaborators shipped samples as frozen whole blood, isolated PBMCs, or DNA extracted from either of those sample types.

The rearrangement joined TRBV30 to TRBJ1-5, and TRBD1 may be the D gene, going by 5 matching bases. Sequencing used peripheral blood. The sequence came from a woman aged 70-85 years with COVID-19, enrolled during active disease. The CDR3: CAWSFQGGKQPQHF. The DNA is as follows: TGTGCCTGGAGTTTCCAGGGAGGGAAGCAGCCCCAGCATTTT.